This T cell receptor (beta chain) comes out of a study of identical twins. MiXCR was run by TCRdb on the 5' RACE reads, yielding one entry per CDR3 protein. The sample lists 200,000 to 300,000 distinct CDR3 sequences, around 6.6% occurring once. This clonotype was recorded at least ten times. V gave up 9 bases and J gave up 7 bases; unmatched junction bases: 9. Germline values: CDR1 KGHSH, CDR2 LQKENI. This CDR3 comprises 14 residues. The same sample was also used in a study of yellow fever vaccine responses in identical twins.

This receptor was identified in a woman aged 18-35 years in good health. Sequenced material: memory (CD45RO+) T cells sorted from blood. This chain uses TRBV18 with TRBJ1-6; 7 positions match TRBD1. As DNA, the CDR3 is TGTGCCAGTAGTCCGGGACAGTACAATTCACCCCTCCACTTT. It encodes CASSPGQYNSPLHF. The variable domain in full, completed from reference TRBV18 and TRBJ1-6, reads NAGVMQNPRHLVRRRGQEARLRCSPMKGHSHVYWYRQLPEEGLKFMVYLQKENIIDESGMPKERFSAEFPKEGPSILRIQQVVRGDSAAYFCASSPGQYNSPLHFGNGTRLTVT.